This TCR beta chain came from a study of CD8 T cells in Susac syndrome. The authors reverse transcribed roughly 0.5 to 1 ug RNA with random hexamers. Amplification of TCR beta CDR3 spanned 54 Vbeta and 13 Jbeta via immunoSEQ multiplex PCR. TCRdb itself ran the immunoSEQ multiplex PCR reads through MiXCR, one entry per CDR3 protein. The data contain some 260,000 distinct CDR3 sequences, roughly 84% of them singletons. Notes on this clonotype: Its antigen is still unknown.

TCR beta was sequenced from blood CD8+ and CD4+ T cells. Isolation of CD8+ and CD4+ T cells was performed negatively, whereas enrichment of TEMRA cells was done by FACS. Whole-study findings and limits: An acknowledgment was made by the study that its TCR sequencing and HLA analysis involved relatively few individuals.

After removal of 5 bases from V and 8 bases from J, the junction contained 13 bases not matched to a gene. There are 15 residues in the CDR3. Germline V gene sequence: CDR1 MNHEY, CDR2 SMNVEV (reference sequence). Sample: CD8+ T cells from PBMCs. This chain links TRBV27 with TRBJ2-7, with TRBD1 identical over 9 bases. This receptor was obtained from a human donor with multiple sclerosis. CDR3 bases: TGTGCCAGCAGTGGCCCGGGACAGGGAAAGCGCCAGCAGTACTTC. Translation gives CASSGPGQGKRQQYF.